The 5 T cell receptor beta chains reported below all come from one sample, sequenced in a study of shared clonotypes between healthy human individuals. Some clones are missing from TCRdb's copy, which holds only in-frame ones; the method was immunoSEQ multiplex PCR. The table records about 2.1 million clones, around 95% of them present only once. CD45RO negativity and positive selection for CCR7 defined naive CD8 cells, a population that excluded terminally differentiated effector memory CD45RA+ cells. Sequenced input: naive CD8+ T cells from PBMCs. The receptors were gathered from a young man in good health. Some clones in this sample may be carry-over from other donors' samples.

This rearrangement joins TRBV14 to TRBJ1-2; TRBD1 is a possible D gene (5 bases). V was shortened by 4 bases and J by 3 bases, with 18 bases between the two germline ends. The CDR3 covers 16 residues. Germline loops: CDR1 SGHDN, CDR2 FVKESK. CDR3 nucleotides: TGTGCCAGCAGCCCCTACGGCGGCTCAGGGTACTATGGCTACACCTTC. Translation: CASSPYGGSGYYGYTF.

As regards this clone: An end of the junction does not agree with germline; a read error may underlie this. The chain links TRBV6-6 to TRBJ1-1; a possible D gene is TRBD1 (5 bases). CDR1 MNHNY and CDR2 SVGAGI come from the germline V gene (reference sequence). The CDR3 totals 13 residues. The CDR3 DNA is TGTGCCATCAGTGGGGGGGGTGTAACTGAAGCTTTCTTT. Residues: CAISGGGVTEAFF.

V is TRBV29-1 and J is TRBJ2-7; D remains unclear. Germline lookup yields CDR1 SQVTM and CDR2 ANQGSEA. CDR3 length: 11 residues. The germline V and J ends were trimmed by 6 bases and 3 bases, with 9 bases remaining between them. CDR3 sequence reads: CSVKTLYEQYF. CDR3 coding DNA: TGCAGCGTCAAGACCCTCTACGAGCAGTACTTC.

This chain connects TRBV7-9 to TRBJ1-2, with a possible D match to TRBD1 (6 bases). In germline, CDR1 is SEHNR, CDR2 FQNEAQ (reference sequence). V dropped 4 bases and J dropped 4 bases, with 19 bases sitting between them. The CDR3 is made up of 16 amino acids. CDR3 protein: CASSSYPEGDPYGYTF. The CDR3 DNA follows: TGTGCCAGCAGCTCTTACCCGGAGGGGGACCCCTATGGCTACACCTTC.

Written as DNA, the CDR3 is TGCGCCAGCAGCACATGGACGTACAACAATGAGCAGTTCTTC. Translated: CASSTWTYNNEQFF. The chain uses TRBV5-1 and TRBJ2-1; D ambiguous. The V end lost 4 bases, the J end lost 5 bases, and 13 bases lay between the germline ends. The CDR3 loop spans 14 amino acids. The germline CDR1 and CDR2 sequences are SGHRS and YFSETQ.